This T cell receptor beta chain is from a study of cytomegalovirus exposure and HLA in healthy donors. Overall study: Around 79 million unique TCRs, all from HLA-typed donors, were included in an early release of the data.

Regarding the study as a whole: Other equally common chains were less clonally expanded than HLA-associated TCR beta chains, a later analysis showed. Available immune exposure information covered CMV serostatus only.

Trimming removed 0 bases at V and 2 bases at J, with 9 bases between. From germline, CDR1 is SGDLS and CDR2 YYNGEE. The CDR3 has 14 residues. All the people who gave samples were healthy bone marrow donors. Amplification used 60 Vbeta primers and 13 Jbeta primers. Method: immunoSEQ multiplex PCR; TCRdb's copy keeps in-frame clones and lacks some. The data show about 120,000 clones, around 79% seen once. This clone was detected only a few times. The antigen is undetermined. This chain uses TRBV9 with TRBJ2-7, with unresolved D. Sequencing was carried out using PBMCs. This TCR was sampled from a woman younger than 30 in good health and CMV-seronegative. DNA of the CDR3: TGTGCCAGCAGCGTAGGTAGCCGTCCCTACGAGCAGTACTTC. Amino acids: CASSVGSRPYEQYF.